This entry lists 14 T cell receptor beta chains sequenced from one sample in a study of blood T cell repertoires in COVID-19. The method was immunoSEQ multiplex PCR; TCRdb's version includes in-frame clones alone and lacks a portion of them. The data contain roughly 80,000 clones, more than 80% of them singletons. Sequencing was carried out using peripheral blood. The source is a human donor in a cohort sampled during active COVID-19.

This chain joins TRBV3-1 (or the pseudogene TRBV3-2) and TRBJ1-2; 9 nucleotides align to TRBD1. Germline CDR1 is LGHDT and CDR2 is YNNKEL (reference sequence). The CDR3 consists of 14 residues. Trimming removed 2 bases from V and 8 bases from J; junction bases left unmatched: 6. The CDR3 sequence: CASSQRGQGTGYTF. The CDR3 DNA reads as TGTGCCAGCAGCCAACGGGGACAGGGAACGGGCTACACCTTC.

This chain links TRBV2 with TRBJ2-3, with D perhaps TRBD2 (7 bases). Germline V gene sequence: CDR1 SNHLY, CDR2 FYNNEI. V was clipped by 4 bases and J by 1 base, with 9 bases between them. This CDR3 contains 14 residues. The CDR3 bases are TGTGCCAGCAGTGCGCGGGGGCGCACAGATACGCAGTATTTT. It codes for CASSARGRTDTQYF. Variable domain in full (rest from reference TRBV2 and TRBJ2-3): EPEVTQTPSHQVTQMGQEVILRCVPISNHLYFYWYRQILGQKVEFLVSFYNNEISEKSEIFDDQFSVERPDGSNFTLKIRSTKLEDSAMYFCASSARGRTDTQYFGPGTRLTVL.

For the CDR3, the DNA is TGCGCCAGCAGTGGAGGACAGACCTACGAGCAGTACTTC. Amino acid sequence: CASSGGQTYEQYF. The V gene is TRBV10-2, the J gene TRBJ2-7; TRBD1 might be the D (6 bases). Germline-derived CDR1 and CDR2 are WSHSY and SAAADI. V was pared by 4 bases and J by 2 bases, with 9 bases between. This CDR3 region has 13 residues.

The V gene is TRBV5-1, the J gene TRBJ1-6; a weak D match, TRBD1 (5 bases). Germline CDR1 reads SGHRS; CDR2 reads YFSETQ. V was pared by 0 bases and J by 10 bases, with 14 bases between. This CDR3 comprises 15 residues. In DNA form, the CDR3 reads TGCGCCAGCAGCTTGGATGCGGGGGGAGGGTCACCCCTCCACTTT. It encodes CASSLDAGGGSPLHF.

This clone was observed a few times. V is TRBV2 and J is TRBJ1-1, with D perhaps matching TRBD1 (5 bases). Germline V gives CDR1 SNHLY, CDR2 FYNNEI. Trimming removed 6 bases at V and 10 bases at J, with 18 bases between. The CDR3 is 13 amino acids. This CDR3 reads CASRQVGWGGAFF. In nucleotides, the CDR3 is TGTGCCAGCAGGCAGGTTGGCTGGGGCGGAGCTTTCTTT.

The chain recombines TRBV7-9 with TRBJ1-2; D possibly corresponds to TRBD1 (6 bases). The CDR3 contains 15 residues. Germline V lookup: CDR1 SEHNR, CDR2 FQNEAQ (reference sequence). Trimming took 3 bases from V and 4 from J, leaving 15 bases between them. The CDR3 region is CASSLEADSLYGYTF. CDR3 nucleotides: TGTGCCAGCAGCTTGGAAGCGGACAGCCTCTATGGCTACACCTTC.

This clone was seen ten or more times. The chain joins TRBV30 to TRBJ1-2; 9 nucleotides align to TRBD1. Germline V gene sequence: CDR1 GTSNPN, CDR2 SVGIG (reference sequence). The CDR3 has 13 residues. Losses at the gene ends were 8 bases for V and 7 bases for J; bases not matched to a gene: 11. The CDR3 here is CATRTGDGFGYTF. CDR3 bases: TGTGCCACCCGGACAGGGGACGGTTTTGGCTACACCTTC.

This clone was seen a handful of times. The chain carries TRBV30 and TRBJ1-3, with D possibly matching TRBD1 (5 bases). This CDR3 contains 15 residues. Trimming pared 8 bases from V and 4 bases from J, leaving 21 bases between. Germline values: CDR1 GTSNPN, CDR2 SVGIG (reference sequence). The DNA for the CDR3 is TGTGCCCGAGCGTTGAAAACAGGTTACGGAAACACCATATATTTT. Its protein is CARALKTGYGNTIYF.

V is TRBV5-4 and J is TRBJ2-3; maybe TRBD2 (6 bases). Germline CDR1 reads SGHNT; CDR2 reads YYREEE (reference sequence). Trimming stripped 4 bases from V and 4 bases from J, with 25 bases between. The CDR3 has 18 residues. The CDR3 spells CASSPGGILVGRPDTQYF. Written as DNA, the CDR3 is TGTGCCAGCAGCCCCGGGGGAATTTTGGTGGGGCGGCCAGATACGCAGTATTTT.

The rearrangement uses TRBV29-1 and TRBJ1-1, with 7 bases identical to TRBD1. After removal of 4 bases from V and 6 bases from J, the junction contained 14 bases not matched to a gene. CDR3 length equals 15 residues. Germline V gene data show CDR1 as SQVTM and CDR2 as ANQGSEA. For the CDR3, the DNA is TGCAGCGTTGTGGGGGTCGAGGGGGCGCGGCCTGAAGCTTTCTTT. Protein: CSVVGVEGARPEAFF. Complete variable domain (other parts from reference TRBV29-1 and TRBJ1-1): SAVISQKPSRDICQRGTSLTIQCQVDSQVTMMFWYRQQPGQSLTLIATANQGSEATYESGFVIDKFPISRPNLTFSTLTVSNMSPEDSSIYLCSVVGVEGARPEAFFGQGTRLTVV.

V is TRBV5-4 and J is TRBJ2-1; 7 bases are a match to TRBD1. The V and J ends lost 6 bases and 1 base, in that order; junction bases with no gene match: 10. The CDR3 length is 16 residues. Germline assignment: CDR1 SGHNT and CDR2 YYREEE (reference sequence). The CDR3 is CASTPSRGTSYNEQFF. The DNA for the CDR3 is TGTGCCAGCACCCCCTCCAGGGGGACGTCCTACAATGAGCAGTTCTTC.

The chain combines TRBV25-1 with TRBJ2-1; weak D call: TRBD1 (6 bases). Germline V gives CDR1 MGHDK, CDR2 SYGVNS. The CDR3 length is 16 residues. V was clipped by 0 bases and J by 6 bases, with 15 bases between them. Here the CDR3 DNA reads TGTGCCAGCAGTGAATACTCCCCAGGGGTTCTCAATGAGCAGTTCTTC. Encoded protein: CASSEYSPGVLNEQFF.

The chain's CDR3 is CASSLMGLRGGLSTGELFF. In nucleotides, the CDR3 is TGTGCCAGCAGCTTAATGGGTCTACGGGGGGGCCTAAGCACCGGGGAGCTGTTTTTT. The chain recombines TRBV7-8 with TRBJ2-2, with TRBD2 matching over 8 bases. Germline trimming cut 2 bases from V and 4 bases from J; bases unmatched to any gene: 15. The CDR3 sequence is 19 residues long. Germline CDR1 is SGHVS and CDR2 is FQNEAQ. The full variable domain, completed using reference TRBV7-8 and TRBJ2-2, is GAGVSQSPRYKVAKRGQDVALRCDPISGHVSLFWYQQALGQGPEFLTYFQNEAQLDKSGLPSDRFFAERPEGSVSTLKIQRTQQEDSAVYLCASSLMGLRGGLSTGELFFGEGSRLTVL.

This rearrangement joins TRBV19 to TRBJ1-1; a possible D gene is TRBD1 (5 bases). The germline gives CDR1 LNHDA, CDR2 SQIVND (reference sequence). This CDR3 is built from 14 residues. Trimming took 5 bases from V and 11 from J, leaving 21 bases between them. CDR3 protein: CASSAVQGLSAAFF. As DNA, the CDR3 is TGTGCCAGTAGTGCCGTGCAGGGATTAAGTGCGGCTTTCTTT.